This TCR beta chain comes out of a study of T cell responses to AZD1222 COVID-19 vaccine. General study findings and limits: Within unmutated variant regions lay the reported targets of nearly half of spike-specific TCRs. Clonal diversity may have been underestimated, and the donors were mostly white British, with more females than males. At study baseline, merely a handful of AZD1222 recipients were seropositive. Spike-wide vaccine-associated CD4 TCRs dominated at 160-218 and 743-854.

In the case of this clone: The antigen is not known.

The assay was immunoSEQ multiplex PCR, and TCRdb's table has in-frame clones only and misses some. The table lists some 150,000 clones, 90% to 95% of them singletons. The CDR3 runs to 13 residues. Germline loops: CDR1 LGHDT, CDR2 YNNKEL (reference sequence). Trimming cost V 3 bases and J 4 bases, with 8 bases left between them. The clonotype comes from an adult in good health. The chain combines TRBV3-1 (or the pseudogene TRBV3-2) with TRBJ2-3; weak D call: TRBD2 (5 bases). The sequenced sample was peripheral blood, obtained on day 0 of AZD1222 vaccination. The CDR3 bases are TGTGCCAGCAGCCAGCTAGCATCAGATACGCAGTATTTT. Its protein product is CASSQLASDTQYF.